The text below deals with one TCR beta chain. Its antigen is currently unknown. This sample is part of a study of OX40 agonist ivuxolimab in advanced cancers. Study summary: The dose-escalation group included hepatocellular carcinoma, melanoma, renal cell carcinoma and head and neck cancer.

The repertoire was sequenced with immunoSEQ multiplex PCR; TCRdb's copy has only in-frame clones and lacks some. The sample lists roughly 36,000 clones, roughly 82% occurring once. Study-wide results and limits: The CD4+ and CD8+ T cells in the blood had expanded clonally by week 6 at 0.1 to 3.0 mg/kg.

The sequence was collected from an adult with an advanced solid tumor such as melanoma, head and neck, liver or kidney cancer. Sequenced material: CD4+ or CD8+ T cells sorted from blood, taken in a trial of the OX40 agonist ivuxolimab.

The CDR3 loop reads CASSPGTTTYNEQFF. In DNA form, the CDR3 reads TGTGCCAGCAGTCCCGGGACTACGACATACAATGAGCAGTTCTTC. V usage is TRBV2 and J usage is TRBJ2-1, with 7 nucleotides matching TRBD2. CDR3 length: 15 amino acids. The V gene's germline CDR1 is SNHLY and CDR2 FYNNEI. The V segment lost 5 bases and the J segment 4 bases; nucleotides outside the gene matches: 8. Full variable domain (missing parts from reference TRBV2 and TRBJ2-1): EPEVTQTPSHQVTQMGQEVILRCVPISNHLYFYWYRQILGQKVEFLVSFYNNEISEKSEIFDDQFSVERPDGSNFTLKIRSTKLEDSAMYFCASSPGTTTYNEQFFGPGTRLTVL.